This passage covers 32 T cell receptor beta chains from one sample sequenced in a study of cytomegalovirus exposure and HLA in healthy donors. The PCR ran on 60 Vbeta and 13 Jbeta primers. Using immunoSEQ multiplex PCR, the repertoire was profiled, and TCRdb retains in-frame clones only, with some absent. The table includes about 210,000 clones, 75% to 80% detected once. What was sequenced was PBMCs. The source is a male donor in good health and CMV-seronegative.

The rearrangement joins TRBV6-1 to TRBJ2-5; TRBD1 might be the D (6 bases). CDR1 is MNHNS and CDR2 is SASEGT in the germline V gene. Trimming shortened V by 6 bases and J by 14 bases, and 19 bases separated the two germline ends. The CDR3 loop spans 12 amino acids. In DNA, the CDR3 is TGTGCCAGCAGCATCAACCAGGGGACCCCCTACTTC. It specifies CASSINQGTPYF.

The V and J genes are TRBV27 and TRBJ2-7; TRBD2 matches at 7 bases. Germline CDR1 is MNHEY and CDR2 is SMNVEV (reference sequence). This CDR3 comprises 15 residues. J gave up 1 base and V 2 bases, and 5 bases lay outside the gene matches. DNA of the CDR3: TGTGCCAGCAGTTTAGATGGGGAGGGATCCTACGAGCAGTACTTC. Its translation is CASSLDGEGSYEQYF.

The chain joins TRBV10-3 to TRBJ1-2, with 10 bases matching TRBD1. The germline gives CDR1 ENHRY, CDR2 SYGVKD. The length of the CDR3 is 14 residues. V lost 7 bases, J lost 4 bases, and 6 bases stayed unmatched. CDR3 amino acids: CAINPGQGTYGYTF. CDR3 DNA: TGTGCCATCAACCCGGGACAGGGGACCTATGGCTACACCTTC.

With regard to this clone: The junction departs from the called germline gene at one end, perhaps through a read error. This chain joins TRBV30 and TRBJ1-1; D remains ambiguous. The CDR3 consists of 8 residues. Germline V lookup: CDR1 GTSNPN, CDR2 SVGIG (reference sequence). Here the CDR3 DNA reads TGTGCCTGGTTTCCAGTTGCCTTT. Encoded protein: CAWFPVAF. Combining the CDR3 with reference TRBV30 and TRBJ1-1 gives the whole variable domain SQTIHQWPATLVQPVGSPLSLECTVEGTSNPNLYWYRQAAGRGLQLLFYSVGIGQISSEVPQNLSASRPQDRQFILSSKKLLLSDSGFYLCAWFPVAFGQGTRLTVV.

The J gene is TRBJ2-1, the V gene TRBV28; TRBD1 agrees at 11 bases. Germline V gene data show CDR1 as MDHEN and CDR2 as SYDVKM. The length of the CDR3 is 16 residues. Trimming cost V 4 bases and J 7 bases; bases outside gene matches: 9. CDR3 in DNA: TGTGCCAGCAGTTCAGGAGGACAGGGGGCGTTGAATGAGCAGTTCTTC. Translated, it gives CASSSGGQGALNEQFF.

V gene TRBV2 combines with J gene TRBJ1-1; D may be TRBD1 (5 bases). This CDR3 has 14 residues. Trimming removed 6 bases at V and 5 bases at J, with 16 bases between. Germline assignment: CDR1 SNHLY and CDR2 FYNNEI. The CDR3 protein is CASRGTGLGTEAFF. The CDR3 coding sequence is TGTGCCAGCAGGGGAACAGGATTGGGGACTGAAGCTTTCTTT.

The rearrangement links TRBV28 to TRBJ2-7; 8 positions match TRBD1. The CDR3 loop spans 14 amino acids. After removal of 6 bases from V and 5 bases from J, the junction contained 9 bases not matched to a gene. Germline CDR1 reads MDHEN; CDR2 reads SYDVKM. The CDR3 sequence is CASRGQASVHEQYF. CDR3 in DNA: TGTGCCAGCAGGGGACAGGCCTCAGTCCACGAGCAGTACTTC.

The CDR3 here is CASSLDRGLYEQYF. The CDR3 DNA sequence: TGCGCCAGCAGCTTGGACAGGGGACTCTACGAGCAGTACTTC. The chain combines TRBV5-1 with TRBJ2-7; possibly TRBD1 for D (7 bases). Germline V gene data show CDR1 as SGHRS and CDR2 as YFSETQ. CDR3 length: 14 amino acids. Between the trimmed V and J ends, which lost 0 bases and 3 bases, there was a span of 10 bases.

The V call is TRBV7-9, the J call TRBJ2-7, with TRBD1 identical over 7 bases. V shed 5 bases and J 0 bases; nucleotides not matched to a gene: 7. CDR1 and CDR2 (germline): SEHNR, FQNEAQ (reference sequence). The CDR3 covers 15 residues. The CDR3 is CASSQPGQLSYEQYF. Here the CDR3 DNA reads TGTGCCAGCAGCCAGCCGGGACAGCTCTCCTACGAGCAGTACTTC.

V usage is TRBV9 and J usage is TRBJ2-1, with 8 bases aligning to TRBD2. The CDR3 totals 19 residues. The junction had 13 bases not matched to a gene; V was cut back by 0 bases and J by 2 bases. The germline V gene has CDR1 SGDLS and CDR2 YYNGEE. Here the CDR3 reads CASSVVPKPGLGPYNEQFF. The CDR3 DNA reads TGTGCCAGCAGCGTAGTCCCTAAACCGGGACTAGGCCCCTACAATGAGCAGTTCTTC. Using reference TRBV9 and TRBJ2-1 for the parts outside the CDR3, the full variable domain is DSGVTQTPKHLITATGQRVTLRCSPRSGDLSVYWYQQSLDQGLQFLIQYYNGEERAKGNILERFSAQQFPDLHSELNLSSLELGDSALYFCASSVVPKPGLGPYNEQFFGPGTRLTVL.

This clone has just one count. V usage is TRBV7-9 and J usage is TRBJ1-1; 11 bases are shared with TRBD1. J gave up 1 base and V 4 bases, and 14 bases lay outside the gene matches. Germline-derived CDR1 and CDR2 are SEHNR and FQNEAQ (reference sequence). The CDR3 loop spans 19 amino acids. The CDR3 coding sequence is TGTGCCAGCAGCTGGGATCTGGGACAGGGGGTTTTAGAGAACACTGAAGCTTTCTTT. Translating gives CASSWDLGQGVLENTEAFF.

The CDR3 DNA follows: TGCGCCAGCAGCCAAAGGACAGATGGCTACACCTTC. Protein product: CASSQRTDGYTF. V and J are TRBV4-3 and TRBJ1-2, with D possibly matching TRBD1 (6 bases). The CDR3 sequence is 12 residues long. Germline lookup yields CDR1 LGHNA and CDR2 YSLEER. Trimming took off 2 bases at V and 6 bases at J, with 7 bases between the two ends.

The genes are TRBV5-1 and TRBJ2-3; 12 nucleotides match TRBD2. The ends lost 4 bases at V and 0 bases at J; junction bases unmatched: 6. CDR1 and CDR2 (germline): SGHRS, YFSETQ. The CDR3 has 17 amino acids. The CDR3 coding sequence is TGCGCCAGCAGCCCAGGACTAGCGGGGTCTAGCACAGATACGCAGTATTTT. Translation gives CASSPGLAGSSTDTQYF.

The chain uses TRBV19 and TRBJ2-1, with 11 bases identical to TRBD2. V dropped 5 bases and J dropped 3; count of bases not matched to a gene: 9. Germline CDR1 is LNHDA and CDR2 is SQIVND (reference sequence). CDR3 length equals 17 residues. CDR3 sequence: CASSSRRTSGYYNEQFF. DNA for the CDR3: TGTGCCAGTAGTTCCCGTAGGACTAGCGGGTACTACAATGAGCAGTTCTTC.

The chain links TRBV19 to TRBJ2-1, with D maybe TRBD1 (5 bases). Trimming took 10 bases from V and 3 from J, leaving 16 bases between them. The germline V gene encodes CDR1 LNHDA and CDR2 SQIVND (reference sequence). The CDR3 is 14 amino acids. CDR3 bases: TGTGCCACCCTGGGGCAGCCTGGCTACAATGAGCAGTTCTTC. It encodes CATLGQPGYNEQFF.

In DNA, the CDR3 is TGTGCCTCCCAGGAGTGGGGGCTGGGGGACACTGAAGCTTTCTTT. Amino acid sequence: CASQEWGLGDTEAFF. The chain employs TRBV2 and TRBJ1-1, with D possibly matching TRBD1 (6 bases). Germline CDR1 SNHLY, CDR2 FYNNEI. Trimming removed 11 bases at V and 3 bases at J, with 22 bases between. The CDR3 sequence is 15 residues long.

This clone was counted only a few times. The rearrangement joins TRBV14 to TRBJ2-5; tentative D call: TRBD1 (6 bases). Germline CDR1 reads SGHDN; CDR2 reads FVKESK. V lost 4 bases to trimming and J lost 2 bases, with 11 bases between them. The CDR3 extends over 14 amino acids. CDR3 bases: TGTGCCAGCAGCCCGGACAGCTTACAAGAGACCCAGTACTTC. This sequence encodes CASSPDSLQETQYF. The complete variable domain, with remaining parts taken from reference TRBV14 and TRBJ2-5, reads EAGVTQFPSHSVIEKGQTVTLRCDPISGHDNLYWYRRVMGKEIKFLLHFVKESKQDESGMPNNRFLAERTGGTYSTLKVQPAELEDSGVYFCASSPDSLQETQYFGPGTRLLVL.

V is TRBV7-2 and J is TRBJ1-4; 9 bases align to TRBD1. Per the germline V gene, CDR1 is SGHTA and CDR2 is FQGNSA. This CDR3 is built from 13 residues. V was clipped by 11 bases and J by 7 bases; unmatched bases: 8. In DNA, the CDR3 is TGTGCCGCGAGGAGGACAGGGGTTGAAAAACTGTTTTTT. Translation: CAARRTGVEKLFF.

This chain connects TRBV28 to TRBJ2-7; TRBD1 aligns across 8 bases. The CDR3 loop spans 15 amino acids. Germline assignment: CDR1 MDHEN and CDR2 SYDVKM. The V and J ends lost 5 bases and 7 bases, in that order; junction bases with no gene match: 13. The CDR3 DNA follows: TGTGCCAGCAGTACTCGGGACAGGCGCCCCTGGGAGCAGTACTTC. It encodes CASSTRDRRPWEQYF.

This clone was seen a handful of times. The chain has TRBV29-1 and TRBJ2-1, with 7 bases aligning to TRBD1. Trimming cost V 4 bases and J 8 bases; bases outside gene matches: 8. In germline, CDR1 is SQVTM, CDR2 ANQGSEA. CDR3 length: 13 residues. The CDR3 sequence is CSVGQGVGDEQFF. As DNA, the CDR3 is TGCAGCGTTGGACAGGGCGTGGGCGATGAGCAGTTCTTC.

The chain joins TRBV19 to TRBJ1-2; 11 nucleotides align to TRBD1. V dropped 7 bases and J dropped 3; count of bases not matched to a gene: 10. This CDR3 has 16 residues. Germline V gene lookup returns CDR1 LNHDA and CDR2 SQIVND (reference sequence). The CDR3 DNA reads TGTGCCAGTACCACGGGACAGGGGGAGATATACTATGGCTACACCTTC. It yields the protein CASTTGQGEIYYGYTF.

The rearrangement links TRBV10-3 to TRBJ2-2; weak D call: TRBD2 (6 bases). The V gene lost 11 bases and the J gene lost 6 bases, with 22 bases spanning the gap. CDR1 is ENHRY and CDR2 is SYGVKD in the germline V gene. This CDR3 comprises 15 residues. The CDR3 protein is CAHTPDRRGAGELFF. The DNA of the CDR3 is TGTGCCCACACCCCAGACCGACGCGGGGCCGGGGAGCTGTTTTTT.

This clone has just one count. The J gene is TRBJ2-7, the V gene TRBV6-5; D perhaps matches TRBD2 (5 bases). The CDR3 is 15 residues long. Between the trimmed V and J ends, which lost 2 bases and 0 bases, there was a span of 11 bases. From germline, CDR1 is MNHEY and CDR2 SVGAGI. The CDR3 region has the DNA TGTGCCAGCAGTTACAGATCGGGGAGCTCCTACGAGCAGTACTTC. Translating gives CASSYRSGSSYEQYF.

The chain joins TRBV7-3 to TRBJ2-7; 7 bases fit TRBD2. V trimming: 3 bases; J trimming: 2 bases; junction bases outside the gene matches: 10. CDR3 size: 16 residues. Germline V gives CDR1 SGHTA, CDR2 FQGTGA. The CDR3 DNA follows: TGTGCCAGCAGCTTGGAGGGCGGGACTACCGCCTACGAGCAGTACTTC. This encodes CASSLEGGTTAYEQYF.

The CDR3 sequence: CASSLMVADEQFF. CDR3 DNA: TGTGCCAGCAGCTTAATGGTTGCAGATGAGCAGTTCTTC. The chain is built from TRBV7-9 and TRBJ2-1; D not certain. Germline CDR1 and CDR2: SEHNR and FQNEAQ (reference sequence). The CDR3 loop spans 13 amino acids. Trimming left V 2 bases short and J 8 bases short, with 10 bases between.

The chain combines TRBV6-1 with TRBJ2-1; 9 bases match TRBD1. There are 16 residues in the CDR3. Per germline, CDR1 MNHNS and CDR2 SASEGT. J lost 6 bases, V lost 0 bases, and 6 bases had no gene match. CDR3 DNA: TGTGCCAGCAGTGAAGCGGGACAGGGAGGAGGCAATGAGCAGTTCTTC. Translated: CASSEAGQGGGNEQFF.

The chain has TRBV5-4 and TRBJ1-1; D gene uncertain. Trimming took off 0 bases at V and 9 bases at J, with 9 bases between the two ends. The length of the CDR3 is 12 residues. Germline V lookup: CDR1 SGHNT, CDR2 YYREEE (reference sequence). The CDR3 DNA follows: TGTGCCAGCAGCTTGGAGAGGATGCAAGCTTTCTTT. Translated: CASSLERMQAFF.

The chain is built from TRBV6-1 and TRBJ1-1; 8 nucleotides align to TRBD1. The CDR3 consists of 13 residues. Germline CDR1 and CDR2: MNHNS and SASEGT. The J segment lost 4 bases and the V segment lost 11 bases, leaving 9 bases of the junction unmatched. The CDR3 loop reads CAGRQGTTTEAFF. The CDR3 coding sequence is TGTGCCGGCCGACAGGGGACGACCACTGAAGCTTTCTTT.

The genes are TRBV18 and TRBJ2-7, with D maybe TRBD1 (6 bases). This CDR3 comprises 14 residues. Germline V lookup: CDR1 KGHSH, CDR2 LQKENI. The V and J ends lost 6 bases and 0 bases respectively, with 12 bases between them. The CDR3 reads CASSPVDSSYEQYF. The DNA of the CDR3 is TGTGCCAGCTCTCCGGTGGACAGCTCCTACGAGCAGTACTTC.

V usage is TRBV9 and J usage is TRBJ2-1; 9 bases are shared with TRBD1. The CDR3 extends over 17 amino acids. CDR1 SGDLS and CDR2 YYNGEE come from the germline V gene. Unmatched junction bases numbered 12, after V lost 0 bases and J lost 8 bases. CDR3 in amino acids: CASSVDPGQGLRDEQFF. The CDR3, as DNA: TGTGCCAGCAGCGTAGACCCGGGACAGGGCTTACGGGATGAGCAGTTCTTC.

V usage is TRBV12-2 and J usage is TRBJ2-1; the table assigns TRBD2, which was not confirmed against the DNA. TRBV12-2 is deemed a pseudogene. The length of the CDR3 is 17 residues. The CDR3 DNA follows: TGTGCAAGTCGCTTAGTTGTACGGGCTAGCGGGGACAATGAGCAGTTCTTC. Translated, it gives CASRLVVRASGDNEQFF.

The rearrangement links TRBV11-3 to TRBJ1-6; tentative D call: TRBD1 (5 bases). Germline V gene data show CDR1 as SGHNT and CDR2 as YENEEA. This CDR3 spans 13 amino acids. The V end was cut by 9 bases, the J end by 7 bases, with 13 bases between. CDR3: CARKGKGNSPLHF. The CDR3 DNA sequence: TGTGCCAGGAAAGGGAAGGGGAATTCACCCCTCCACTTT.